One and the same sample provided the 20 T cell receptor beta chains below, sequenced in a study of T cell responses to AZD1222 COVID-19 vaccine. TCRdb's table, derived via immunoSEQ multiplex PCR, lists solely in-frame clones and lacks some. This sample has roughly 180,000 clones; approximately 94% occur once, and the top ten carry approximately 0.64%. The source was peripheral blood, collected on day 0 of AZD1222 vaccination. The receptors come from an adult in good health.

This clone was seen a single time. The CDR3 is CASSQHPIDGEPSTDTQYF. The CDR3 bases are TGTGCCAGCAGCCAACATCCTATCGACGGAGAACCTAGCACAGATACGCAGTATTTT. This chain uses TRBV11-3 with TRBJ2-3, with D hard to call. The V gene lost 5 bases and the J gene lost 0 bases, with 24 bases spanning the gap. Per the germline V gene, CDR1 is SGHNT and CDR2 is YENEEA. This CDR3 has 19 amino acids.

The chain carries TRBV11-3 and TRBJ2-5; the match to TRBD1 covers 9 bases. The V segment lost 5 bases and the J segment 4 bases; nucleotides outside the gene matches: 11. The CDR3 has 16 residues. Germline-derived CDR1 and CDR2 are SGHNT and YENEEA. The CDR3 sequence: CASSPGDRVGGETQYF. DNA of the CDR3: TGTGCCAGCAGCCCAGGGGACAGGGTAGGAGGAGAGACCCAGTACTTC.

DNA of the CDR3: TGTGCCAGCAGTTACGGACAGGGAAGCGAGCAGTACTTC. Encoded protein: CASSYGQGSEQYF. The chain carries TRBV6-5 and TRBJ2-7; 8 bases map to TRBD1. Germline CDR1 and CDR2: MNHEY and SVGAGI. V lost 2 bases to trimming and J lost 6 bases; unmatched junction nucleotides: 3. The CDR3 extends over 13 amino acids.

CDR3 nucleotides: TGTGCCAGCAGTGGGGCGGGAGTAGGAGATACGCAGTATTTT. Translating gives CASSGAGVGDTQYF. V and J are TRBV28 and TRBJ2-3; TRBD2 matches at 7 bases. The junction had 7 bases not matched to a gene; V was cut back by 5 bases and J by 5 bases. Germline loops: CDR1 MDHEN, CDR2 SYDVKM. This CDR3 is built from 14 residues.

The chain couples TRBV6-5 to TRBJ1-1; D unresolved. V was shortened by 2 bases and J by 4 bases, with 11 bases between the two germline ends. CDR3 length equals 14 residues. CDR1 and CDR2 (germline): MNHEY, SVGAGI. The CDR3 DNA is TGTGCCAGCAGTTACCTGAGAGCAAGCACTGAAGCTTTCTTT. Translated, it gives CASSYLRASTEAFF.

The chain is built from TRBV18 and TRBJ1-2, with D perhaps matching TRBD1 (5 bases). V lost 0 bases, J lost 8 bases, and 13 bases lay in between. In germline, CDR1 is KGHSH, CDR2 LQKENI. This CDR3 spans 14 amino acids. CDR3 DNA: TGTGCCAGCTCACCACCGGGGCAGGTCGACGGCTACACCTTC. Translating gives CASSPPGQVDGYTF.

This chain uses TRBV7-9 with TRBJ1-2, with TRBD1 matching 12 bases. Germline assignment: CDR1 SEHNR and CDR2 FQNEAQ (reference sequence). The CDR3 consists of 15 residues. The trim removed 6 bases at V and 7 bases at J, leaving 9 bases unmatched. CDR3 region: CASSKWDRGRRGYTF. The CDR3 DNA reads TGTGCCAGCAGTAAATGGGACAGGGGGCGACGTGGCTACACCTTC.

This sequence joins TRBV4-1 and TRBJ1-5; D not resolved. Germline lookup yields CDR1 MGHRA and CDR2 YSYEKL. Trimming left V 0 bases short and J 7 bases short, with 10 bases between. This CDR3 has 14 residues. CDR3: CASSQDGRAQPQHF. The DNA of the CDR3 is TGCGCCAGCAGCCAAGACGGTAGGGCGCAGCCCCAGCATTTT.

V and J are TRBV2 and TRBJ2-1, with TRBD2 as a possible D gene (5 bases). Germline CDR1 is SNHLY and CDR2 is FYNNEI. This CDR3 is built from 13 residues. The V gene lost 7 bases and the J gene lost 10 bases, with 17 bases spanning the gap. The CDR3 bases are TGTGCCAGCAAAACTCTCGGGAACTCGGAGCAGTTCTTC. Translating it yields CASKTLGNSEQFF.

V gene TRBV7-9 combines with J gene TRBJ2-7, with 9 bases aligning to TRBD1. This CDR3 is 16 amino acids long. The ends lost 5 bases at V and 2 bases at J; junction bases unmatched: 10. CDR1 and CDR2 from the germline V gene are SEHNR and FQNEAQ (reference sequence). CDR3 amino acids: CASSHRDRVFAYEQYF. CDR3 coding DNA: TGTGCCAGCAGCCACCGGGACAGGGTGTTTGCCTACGAGCAGTACTTC.

CDR3 region: CASSRGGSSEETQYF. CDR3 nucleotide sequence: TGTGCCAGCAGCCGAGGAGGGTCTTCGGAAGAGACCCAGTACTTC. The chain couples TRBV4-2 to TRBJ2-5, with D possibly being TRBD2 (6 bases). The CDR3 runs 15 residues. From germline, CDR1 is LGHNA and CDR2 YNFKEQ. The V end was cut by 4 bases, the J end by 3 bases, with 15 bases between.

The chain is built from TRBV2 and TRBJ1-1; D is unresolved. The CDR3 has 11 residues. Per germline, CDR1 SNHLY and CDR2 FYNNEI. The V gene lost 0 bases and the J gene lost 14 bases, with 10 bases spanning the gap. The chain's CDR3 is CASSEALLVFF. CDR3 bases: TGTGCCAGCAGTGAAGCGCTTCTGGTATTCTTT. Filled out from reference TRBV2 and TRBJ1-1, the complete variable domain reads EPEVTQTPSHQVTQMGQEVILRCVPISNHLYFYWYRQILGQKVEFLVSFYNNEISEKSEIFDDQFSVERPDGSNFTLKIRSTKLEDSAMYFCASSEALLVFFGQGTRLTVV.

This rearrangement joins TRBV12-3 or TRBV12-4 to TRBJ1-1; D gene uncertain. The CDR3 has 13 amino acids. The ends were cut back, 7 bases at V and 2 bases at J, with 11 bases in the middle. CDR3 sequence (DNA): TGTGCCAGCATCCGACGGGGTAACACTGAAGCTTTCTTT. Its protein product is CASIRRGNTEAFF.

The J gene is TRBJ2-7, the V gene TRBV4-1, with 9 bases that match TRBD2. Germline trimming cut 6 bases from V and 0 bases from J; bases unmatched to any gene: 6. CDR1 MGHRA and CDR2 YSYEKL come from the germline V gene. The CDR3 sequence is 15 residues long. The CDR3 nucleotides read TGCGCCAGCAGTACTCTAGCGGGGAGCTCCTACGAGCAGTACTTC. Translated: CASSTLAGSSYEQYF.

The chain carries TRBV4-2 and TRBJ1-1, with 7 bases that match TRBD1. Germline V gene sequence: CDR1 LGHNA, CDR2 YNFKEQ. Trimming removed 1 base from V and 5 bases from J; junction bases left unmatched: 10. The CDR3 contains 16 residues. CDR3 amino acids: CASSQGDSFRRTEAFF. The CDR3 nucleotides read TGTGCCAGCAGCCAAGGGGACAGTTTTCGGAGAACTGAAGCTTTCTTT.

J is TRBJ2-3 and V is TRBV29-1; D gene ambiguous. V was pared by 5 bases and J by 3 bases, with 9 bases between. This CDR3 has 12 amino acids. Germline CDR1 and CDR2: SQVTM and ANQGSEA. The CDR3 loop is CSVWAATDTQYF. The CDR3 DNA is TGCAGCGTTTGGGCAGCGACAGATACGCAGTATTTT.

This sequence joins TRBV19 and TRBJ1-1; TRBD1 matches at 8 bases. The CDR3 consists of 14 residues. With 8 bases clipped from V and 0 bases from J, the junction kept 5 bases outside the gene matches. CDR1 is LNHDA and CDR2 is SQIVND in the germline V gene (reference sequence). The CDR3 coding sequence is TGTGCCAGTCGGGGGACAGGTCTGAACACTGAAGCTTTCTTT. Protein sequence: CASRGTGLNTEAFF.

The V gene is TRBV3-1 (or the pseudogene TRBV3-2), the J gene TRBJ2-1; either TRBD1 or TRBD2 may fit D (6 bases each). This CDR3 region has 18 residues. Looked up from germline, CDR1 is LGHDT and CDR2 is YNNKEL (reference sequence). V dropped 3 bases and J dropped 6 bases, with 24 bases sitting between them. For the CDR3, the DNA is TGTGCCAGCAGCCACAGGTGGTTGCGGGACAAGGGAACCAATGAGCAGTTCTTC. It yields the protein CASSHRWLRDKGTNEQFF.

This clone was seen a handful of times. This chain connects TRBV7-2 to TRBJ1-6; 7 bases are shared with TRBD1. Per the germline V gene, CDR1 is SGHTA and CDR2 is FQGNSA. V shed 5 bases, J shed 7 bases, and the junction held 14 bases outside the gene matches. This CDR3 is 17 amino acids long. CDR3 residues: CASSQIQAGQTNSPLHF. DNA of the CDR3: TGTGCCAGCAGCCAGATTCAAGCGGGACAGACAAATTCACCCCTCCACTTT.

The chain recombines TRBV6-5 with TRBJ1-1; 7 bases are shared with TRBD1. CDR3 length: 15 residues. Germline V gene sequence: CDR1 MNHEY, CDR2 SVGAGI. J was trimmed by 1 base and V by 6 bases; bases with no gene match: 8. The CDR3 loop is CASSKPGQRNTEAFF. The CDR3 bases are TGTGCCAGCAGCAAACCGGGACAGAGGAACACTGAAGCTTTCTTT.